This paragraph reports one TCR beta chain. V lost 3 bases and J 1 base, leaving 15 bases between the germline ends. CDR1 and CDR2 from the germline V gene are WNHNN and SYGVQD (reference sequence). The CDR3 has 16 residues. Original methodology: Amplification of reference gene primers was used by the study to estimate nucleated cell counts. TCRdb's copy holds only in-frame clones and misses some; the assay was immunoSEQ multiplex PCR. That table furnishes V, J and clone size, whereas the DNA furnished D and trimming. Here the sample spans under 55,000 clones, around 90% being singletons. The data were taken from a study of blood T cell repertoires in COVID-19. Study-level information: Sites in the United States, Italy and Spain provided acute and convalescent COVID-19 samples. In each case, the material was cDNA or gDNA derived from T cells, B-cell-depleted T cells, or PBMCs.

The receptor's source is a human donor in a cohort sampled during active COVID-19. The sequenced sample consisted of peripheral blood. The chain carries TRBV10-1 and TRBJ1-1; D perhaps matches TRBD1 (6 bases). CDR3 bases: TGCGCCAGCAGTGAAGGGACCAGGGGTGGGAACACTGAAGCTTTCTTT. Protein sequence: CASSEGTRGGNTEAFF.